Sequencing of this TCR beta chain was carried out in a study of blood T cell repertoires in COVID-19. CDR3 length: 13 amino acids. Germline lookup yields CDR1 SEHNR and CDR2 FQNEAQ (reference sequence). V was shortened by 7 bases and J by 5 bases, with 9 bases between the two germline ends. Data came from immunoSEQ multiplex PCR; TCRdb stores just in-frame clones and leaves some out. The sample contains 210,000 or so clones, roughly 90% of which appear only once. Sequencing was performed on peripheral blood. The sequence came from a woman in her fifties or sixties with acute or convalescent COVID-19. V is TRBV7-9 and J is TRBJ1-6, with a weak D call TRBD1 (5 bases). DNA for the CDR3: TGTGCCAGCAAAGGCAGGGATAATTCACCCCTCCACTTT. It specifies CASKGRDNSPLHF.